The clone carrying this TCR beta chain has ten or more counts. The antigen is undetermined. Germline V gene data show CDR1 as SGDLS and CDR2 as YYNGEE. V gave up 4 bases and J gave up 3 bases, with 13 bases separating them. This CDR3 contains 14 residues. Sequencing targeted expressed TCRB transcripts, as all isolated RNA had been reverse transcribed. Method: immunoSEQ multiplex PCR; TCRdb's copy keeps in-frame clones and lacks some. This table has hundreds of thousands of clones, 7% to 10% appearing once. This specimen belongs to a study of beta chain features in type 1 diabetes. The study, taken as a whole, reports: Moderate but significant shortening of TCRB CDR3s was recorded in all four CD4+ subsets from Type 1 diabetes patients.

The rearrangement links TRBV9 to TRBJ1-1; D possibly corresponds to TRBD1 (5 bases). Sequenced material: central memory CD4+ T cells from blood. This clonotype originated in a man under 40 with type 1 diabetes. CDR3: CASSPTGADTEAFF. In nucleotides, the CDR3 is TGTGCCAGCAGCCCTACCGGGGCGGACACTGAAGCTTTCTTT.